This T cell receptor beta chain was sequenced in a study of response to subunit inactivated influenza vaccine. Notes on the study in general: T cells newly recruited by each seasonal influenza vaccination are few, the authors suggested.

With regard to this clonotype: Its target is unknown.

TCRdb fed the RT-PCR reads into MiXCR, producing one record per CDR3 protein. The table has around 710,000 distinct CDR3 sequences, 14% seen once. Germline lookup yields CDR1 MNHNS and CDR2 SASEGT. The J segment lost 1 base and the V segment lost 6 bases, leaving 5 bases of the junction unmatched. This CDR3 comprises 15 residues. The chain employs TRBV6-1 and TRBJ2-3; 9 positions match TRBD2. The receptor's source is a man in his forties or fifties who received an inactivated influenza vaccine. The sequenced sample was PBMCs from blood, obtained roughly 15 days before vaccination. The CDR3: CASRKAGGRTDTQYF. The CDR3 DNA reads TGTGCCAGCAGAAAAGCGGGGGGACGCACAGATACGCAGTATTTT.